A single sample gave rise to the 30 T cell receptor beta chains below, sequenced in a study of metastatic and nonmetastatic thyroid tumors. TCRdb reanalyzed the PCR reads via MiXCR. The data contain roughly 23,000 clones, roughly 18% of them singletons. Patients underwent thyroid surgery, and none had received any treatment before it. The source material was adjacent normal tissue. These TCRs come from a male donor with papillary thyroid cancer or a benign thyroid nodule (not recorded which). Some clones in this sample may be carry-over from other donors' samples.

This clone was picked up many times. This could be a read error, since a much larger clone is one nucleotide away. The CDR3 sequence is CASRPGTSGGPSSYEQYF. In nucleotides, the CDR3 is TGTGCCAGCAGACCCGGGACGAGCGGGGGGCCGAGCTCCTACGAGCAGTACTTC. The chain employs TRBV11-2 and TRBJ2-7; 9 bases are a match to TRBD2. Germline CDR1 reads SGHAT; CDR2 reads FQNNGV. The CDR3 spans 18 residues. Trimming took 6 bases from V and 0 from J; bases not matched to a gene: 15. Complete variable domain (other parts from reference TRBV11-2 and TRBJ2-7): EAGVAQSPRYKIIEKRQSVAFWCNPISGHATLYWYQQILGQGPKLLIQFQNNGVVDDSQLPKDRFSAERLKGVDSTLKIQPAKLEDSAVYLCASRPGTSGGPSSYEQYFGPGTRLTVT.

This clone was seen repeatedly, ten times or more. The rearrangement links TRBV12-3 or TRBV12-4 to TRBJ2-5; D ambiguous. This CDR3 region has 12 residues. The germline V and J ends were trimmed by 3 bases and 5 bases, with 7 bases remaining between them. The CDR3: CASSFEKETQYF. The DNA for the CDR3 is TGTGCCAGCAGTTTTGAGAAGGAGACCCAGTACTTC.

This clone appeared many times. The rearrangement joins TRBV5-4 to TRBJ1-2, with D unclear. Trimming removed 0 bases from V and 4 bases from J, with 10 bases in between. Germline V lookup: CDR1 SGHNT, CDR2 YYREEE (reference sequence). This CDR3 region has 14 residues. The CDR3 sequence is CASSLDSSFYGYTF. Written as DNA, the CDR3 is TGTGCCAGCAGCTTGGACAGCTCTTTCTATGGCTACACCTTC. Full variable domain (outside the CDR3, taken from reference TRBV5-4 and TRBJ1-2): ETGVTQSPTHLIKTRGQQVTLRCSSQSGHNTVSWYQQALGQGPQFIFQYYREEENGRGNFPPRFSGLQFPNYSSELNVNALELDDSALYLCASSLDSSFYGYTFGSGTRLTVV.

This clone has just a few counts. As DNA, the CDR3 is TGTGCCATCAGTGAGTCTCAGGGGTTGGGGCAGTACTTC. Protein sequence: CAISESQGLGQYF. The rearrangement uses TRBV10-3 and TRBJ2-7, with D possibly TRBD1 on 6 matching bases. Looked up from germline, CDR1 is ENHRY and CDR2 is SYGVKD. V was shortened by 0 bases and J by 9 bases, with 12 bases between the two germline ends. The CDR3 has 13 residues.

This clone was found many times. V gene TRBV5-1 combines with J gene TRBJ2-1; D may be TRBD2 (5 bases). Germline V lookup: CDR1 SGHRS, CDR2 YFSETQ. V lost 5 bases and J lost 0, with 15 bases in between. There are 16 residues in the CDR3. As DNA, the CDR3 is TGCGCCAGCAGAGTTCGGACTTCAAGCTCCTACAATGAGCAGTTCTTC. This translates into CASRVRTSSSYNEQFF.

By proportion, this clone is medium-sized (0.01 to 0.1%). The CDR3 region is CASSLGRGTEAFF. The CDR3 nucleotides are TGTGCCAGCAGTTTGGGCAGGGGAACTGAAGCTTTCTTT. The chain is built from TRBV6-1 and TRBJ1-1; D possibly corresponds to TRBD1 (6 bases). The V and J ends lost 5 bases and 5 bases respectively, with 12 bases between them. The germline V gene encodes CDR1 MNHNS and CDR2 SASEGT. This CDR3 is built from 13 residues.

This clone has a handful of counts. The conserved phenylalanine or tryptophan is not found at the CDR3 terminus, so this likely reflects a read error. The chain combines TRBV28 with TRBJ2-4; no reliable D call. Trimming took off 1 base at V and 0 bases at J, with 10 bases between the two ends. The CDR3 contains 16 residues. CDR1 is MDHEN, CDR2 SYDVKM, per germline. The CDR3 DNA follows: TGTGCCAGCAGTTTATCAAAGGGCCTAGCCAAAAACATTCAGTACTCC. It codes for CASSLSKGLAKNIQYS.

On this clone: Since a much larger clone is just one base distant, this may be a read error. J is TRBJ2-3 and V is TRBV4-1; 10 bases match TRBD2. Germline CDR1 MGHRA, CDR2 YSYEKL. The CDR3 sequence is 15 residues long. The V segment lost 9 bases and the J segment 10 bases; nucleotides outside the gene matches: 16. This CDR3 reads CASRRGSGGSDAQYF. The DNA of the CDR3 is TGCGCCAGTAGAAGGGGTAGCGGGGGGTCCGATGCGCAGTATTTT.

The table lists this clone with many counts. The CDR3 DNA reads TGTGCCAGTATAAAGGAAAACACCATATATTTT. Amino acids: CASIKENTIYF. The V gene is TRBV19, the J gene TRBJ1-3; D call uncertain. This CDR3 comprises 11 residues. Trimming removed 7 bases at V and 6 bases at J, with 7 bases between. Germline loops: CDR1 LNHDA, CDR2 SQIVND (reference sequence).

This clone appeared many times. Other DNA sequences in the sample encode the same CDR3. The chain is built from TRBV13 and TRBJ1-2; TRBD1 is a possible D gene (6 bases). Trimming cost V 6 bases and J 2 bases, with 10 bases left between them. The germline gives CDR1 PRHDT, CDR2 FYEKMQ (reference sequence). This CDR3 is 13 amino acids long. The CDR3 coding sequence is TGTGCCAGCAGTACCGGGGGCAACTATGGCTACACCTTC. It translates to CASSTGGNYGYTF.

In its sample, this clone was seen many times. This sequence joins TRBV4-1 and TRBJ2-1, with no clear D. Germline V gene data show CDR1 as MGHRA and CDR2 as YSYEKL. The V end lost 0 bases, the J end lost 9 bases, and 6 bases lay between the germline ends. The CDR3 is made up of 12 amino acids. The CDR3 DNA reads TGCGCCAGCAGCCAAGATGGGCTTGAGCAGTTCTTC. Amino acid sequence: CASSQDGLEQFF.

This clone was seen ten or more times. The rearrangement joins TRBV5-1 to TRBJ2-3; 8 positions match TRBD2. The CDR3 spans 16 residues. Germline CDR1 reads SGHRS; CDR2 reads YFSETQ. V dropped 5 bases and J dropped 0; count of bases not matched to a gene: 8. Here the CDR3 reads CASSPVAGSSTDTQYF. CDR3 coding DNA: TGCGCCAGCAGTCCCGTAGCGGGAAGTAGCACAGATACGCAGTATTTT.

This clone was found many times. The identical CDR3 is also encoded by other nucleotide sequences in the sample. The rearrangement links TRBV9 to TRBJ2-5; 9 nucleotides match TRBD2. Germline trimming cut 2 bases from V and 3 bases from J; bases unmatched to any gene: 11. There are 17 residues in the CDR3. In germline, CDR1 is SGDLS, CDR2 YYNGEE. CDR3: CASSVDLSGGLKETQYF. The CDR3 nucleotides are TGTGCCAGCAGCGTTGACCTTAGCGGGGGCCTTAAAGAGACCCAGTACTTC.

This clone occurred a few times. With a much larger clone just one base away, this may be a read error. The rearrangement uses TRBV27 and TRBJ2-2; 7 positions match TRBD2. V lost 7 bases, J lost 5 bases, and 4 bases stayed unmatched. The CDR3 runs 13 residues. Looked up from germline, CDR1 is MNHEY and CDR2 is SMNVEV (reference sequence). CDR3: CASTREGTGELFF. As DNA, the CDR3 is TGTGCCAGCACCAGGGAGGGTACCGGGGAGCTGTTTTTT.

A few counts support this clone. This CDR3 reads CASSPGGLNTEAFF. The CDR3 bases are TGTGCCAGCAGCCCGGGCGGCCTAAACACTGAAGCTTTCTTT. This chain joins TRBV6-1 and TRBJ1-1; D unclear. V was clipped by 6 bases and J by 2 bases, with 13 bases between them. Germline-derived CDR1 and CDR2 are MNHNS and SASEGT. The CDR3 has 14 amino acids.

Relative to its sample, this clone is medium-sized (0.01 to 0.1%). The rearrangement uses TRBV11-2 and TRBJ2-7; maybe TRBD1 (5 bases). Germline CDR1 and CDR2: SGHAT and FQNNGV. The length of the CDR3 is 16 residues. V dropped 0 bases and J dropped 0 bases, with 12 bases sitting between them. CDR3 residues: CASSLEIWGSSYEQYF. DNA for the CDR3: TGTGCCAGCAGCTTAGAGATTTGGGGCAGCTCCTACGAGCAGTACTTC.

This rearrangement joins TRBV19 to TRBJ2-3; D may be TRBD1 or TRBD2 (6 bases each). CDR3 length: 16 residues. Germline lookup yields CDR1 LNHDA and CDR2 SQIVND (reference sequence). Between the trimmed V and J ends, which lost 4 bases and 1 base, there was a span of 15 bases. This chain's CDR3 is CASSTVSGARTDTQYF. Here the CDR3 DNA reads TGTGCCAGTAGTACGGTTTCGGGGGCCCGCACAGATACGCAGTATTTT.

This clone was detected many times. CDR3 nucleotides: TGTGCCAGCAGCTTGGCCTCCGGCACAGATACGCAGTATTTT. This codes for CASSLASGTDTQYF. The chain joins TRBV5-6 to TRBJ2-3; D remains unclear. This CDR3 contains 14 residues. The germline V and J ends were trimmed by 0 bases and 1 base, with 6 bases remaining between them. Germline V CDR1 and CDR2: SGHDT, YYEEEE.

This clone was observed at least ten times. The rearrangement joins TRBV28 to TRBJ2-5; D remains ambiguous. V lost 6 bases, J lost 1 base, and 0 bases lay in between. The CDR3 runs 10 residues. Per the germline V gene, CDR1 is MDHEN and CDR2 is SYDVKM. In nucleotides, the CDR3 is TGTGCCAGCAGCCAAGAGACCCAGTACTTC. The encoded protein is CASSQETQYF.

By share, this clone counts as medium-sized (0.01 to 0.1%). The chain has TRBV28 and TRBJ2-5, with D possibly being TRBD1 (7 bases). V was cut by 7 bases and J by 4 bases, with 13 bases left in between. The CDR3 consists of 13 residues. Germline values: CDR1 MDHEN, CDR2 SYDVKM. CDR3 region: CASKTGRRETQYF. CDR3 DNA: TGTGCCAGCAAGACAGGGAGGAGAGAGACCCAGTACTTC.

This chain joins TRBV9 and TRBJ2-5; the match to TRBD2 covers 8 bases. Trimming cost V 4 bases and J 1 base; bases outside gene matches: 15. Germline lookup yields CDR1 SGDLS and CDR2 YYNGEE. The CDR3 covers 18 residues. CDR3 in amino acids: CASSLSATIGGAQETQYF. The CDR3 nucleotides read TGTGCCAGCAGCCTATCGGCGACTATCGGGGGGGCCCAAGAGACCCAGTACTTC.

In its sample, this clone is medium-sized. As DNA, the CDR3 is TGTGCCAGCAGCGACGCCGGGGACGGCTACGAGCAGTACGTC. Its protein product is CASSDAGDGYEQYV. The genes are TRBV7-8 and TRBJ2-7; possibly TRBD1 or TRBD2 for D (5 bases each). Looked up from germline, CDR1 is SGHVS and CDR2 is FQNEAQ. CDR3 size: 14 residues. Trimming pared 5 bases from V and 3 bases from J, leaving 14 bases between.

This clone was found many times. The V gene is TRBV2, the J gene TRBJ1-1; 9 nucleotides agree with TRBD1. Trimming cost V 11 bases and J 5 bases; bases outside gene matches: 9. Germline V gene lookup returns CDR1 SNHLY and CDR2 FYNNEI. The CDR3 is 13 amino acids. The DNA for the CDR3 is TGTGCCGGACGGACAGGGGAGAAGACTGAAGCTTTCTTT. This encodes CAGRTGEKTEAFF.

This clone turned up a few times. A clone one base away is much larger, so this may be a read error. The chain combines TRBV19 with TRBJ2-3; D possibly matches TRBD1 or TRBD2 (6 bases each). CDR1 and CDR2 (germline): LNHDA, SQIVND (reference sequence). V was cut by 7 bases and J by 5 bases, with 16 bases left in between. The CDR3 is made up of 14 amino acids. In nucleotides, the CDR3 is TGTGCCAGTATTGGGGGCGGGGTTGGAGATACGCAGTATTTT. Encoded protein: CASIGGGVGDTQYF.

Relative to its sample, this clone is medium-sized. The DNA for the CDR3 is TGTGCCAGCAGTCCGGGACAGGGTGTATACGAGCAGTACTTC. Residues: CASSPGQGVYEQYF. The chain joins TRBV6-1 to TRBJ2-7, with 9 positions matching TRBD1. V trimming: 5 bases; J trimming: 4 bases; junction bases outside the gene matches: 6. This CDR3 has 14 amino acids. Looked up from germline, CDR1 is MNHNS and CDR2 is SASEGT.

This chain links TRBV5-1 with TRBJ2-5; possibly TRBD1 for D (6 bases). Trimming stripped 2 bases from V and 5 bases from J, with 19 bases between. CDR1 is SGHRS, CDR2 YFSETQ, per germline. The CDR3 loop spans 16 amino acids. The DNA of the CDR3 is TGCGCCAGCAGCTTTGCGAACAGGGTCGCTTCGGAGACCCAGTACTTC. It specifies CASSFANRVASETQYF.

This clone was seen repeatedly, ten times or more. The CDR3 DNA is TGTGCCAGCAGCATCGAGACTACTAGCGGGGGGGGCCGGGAGCTGTTTTTT. Translating it yields CASSIETTSGGGRELFF. The chain has TRBV4-2 and TRBJ2-2; 13 bases map to TRBD2. V shed 5 bases and J 9 bases; nucleotides not matched to a gene: 12. The germline gives CDR1 LGHNA, CDR2 YNFKEQ. The CDR3 is made up of 17 amino acids.

Note on this clone: Relative to the germline gene, one junction end is altered; a read error may explain this. The chain uses TRBV6-1 and TRBJ2-1; D remains ambiguous. Germline V gene data show CDR1 as MNHNS and CDR2 as SASEGT. This CDR3 region has 13 residues. Written as DNA, the CDR3 is TGTGCCAGCATCCTCAGCTCCTACGATGAGCAGTTCTTC. It is translated as CASILSSYDEQFF.

This clone came up many times. The V call is TRBV5-6, the J call TRBJ2-2, with D possibly matching TRBD1 (5 bases). CDR3 size: 16 residues. The germline gives CDR1 SGHDT, CDR2 YYEEEE. V was cut by 1 base and J by 3 bases, with 13 bases left in between. CDR3 coding DNA: TGTGCCAGCAGCTTGTTGGGCCAAGGGGACACCGGGGAGCTGTTTTTT. Translated, it gives CASSLLGQGDTGELFF.

The J gene is TRBJ2-7, the V gene TRBV12-5; 8 nucleotides match TRBD2. J was trimmed by 4 bases and V by 1 base; bases with no gene match: 15. CDR1 is LGHNT and CDR2 is FRNRAP in the germline V gene. The CDR3 totals 18 residues. Here the CDR3 DNA reads TGTGCTAGTGGTTTGGCTAGGTTGGGTTGGCTAGCGGGTTACGAGCAGTACGTC. Translating it yields CASGLARLGWLAGYEQYV.